What follows describes a single T cell receptor beta chain. The V end lost 1 base, the J end lost 8 bases, and 12 bases lay between the germline ends. The CDR3 runs to 13 residues. Germline assignment: CDR1 SQVTM and CDR2 ANQGSEA. The protocol was immunoSEQ multiplex PCR, while the TCRdb copy is restricted to in-frame clones and leaves out a portion. The data contain fewer than 200,000 clones, more than 90% of them seen just once; the ten biggest clones take up about 1.6%. The data are from a study of T cell responses to AZD1222 COVID-19 vaccine. The specimen was peripheral blood, collected on day 0 of AZD1222 vaccination. V gene TRBV29-1 combines with J gene TRBJ2-1, with D possibly matching TRBD2 (5 bases). The sequence came from an adult in good health. In DNA form, the CDR3 reads TGCAGCGTTGAAGGGCTAGCCAAGGATGAGCAGTTCTTC. It translates to CSVEGLAKDEQFF.